This T cell receptor (beta chain) originates from a study of blood T cell repertoires in COVID-19. Method: immunoSEQ multiplex PCR; TCRdb's copy keeps in-frame clones and lacks some. The repertoire holds 75,000 to 95,000 clones, with about 88% as singletons. The material sequenced was peripheral blood. This receptor was identified in an elderly woman with acute or convalescent COVID-19.

CDR3 amino acids: CASSSTPGLGNTIYF. DNA for the CDR3: TGTGCCAGCAGTTCCACCCCAGGGCTCGGAAACACCATATATTTT. The chain recombines TRBV6-5 with TRBJ1-3; maybe TRBD1 (5 bases). Germline CDR1 and CDR2: MNHEY and SVGAGI. Trimming shortened V by 4 bases and J by 4 bases, and 14 bases separated the two germline ends. The CDR3 sequence is 15 residues long.